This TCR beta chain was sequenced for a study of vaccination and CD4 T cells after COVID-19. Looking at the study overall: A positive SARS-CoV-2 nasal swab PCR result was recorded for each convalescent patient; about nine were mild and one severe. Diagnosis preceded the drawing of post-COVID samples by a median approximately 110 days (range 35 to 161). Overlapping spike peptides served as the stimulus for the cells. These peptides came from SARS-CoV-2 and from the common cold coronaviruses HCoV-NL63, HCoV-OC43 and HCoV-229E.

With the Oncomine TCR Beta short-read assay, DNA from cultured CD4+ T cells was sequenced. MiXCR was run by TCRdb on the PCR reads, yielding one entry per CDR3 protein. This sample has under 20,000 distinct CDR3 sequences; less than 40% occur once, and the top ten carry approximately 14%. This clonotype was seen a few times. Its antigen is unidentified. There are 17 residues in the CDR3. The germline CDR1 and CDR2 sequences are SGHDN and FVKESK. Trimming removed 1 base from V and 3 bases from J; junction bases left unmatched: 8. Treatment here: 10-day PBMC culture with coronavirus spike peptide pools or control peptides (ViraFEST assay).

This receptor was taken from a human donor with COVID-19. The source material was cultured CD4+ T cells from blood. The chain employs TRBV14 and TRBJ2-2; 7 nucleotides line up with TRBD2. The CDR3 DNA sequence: TGTGCCAGCAGCCAAGGGTGGCGGGGGAGGTACACCGGGGAGCTGTTTTTT. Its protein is CASSQGWRGRYTGELFF.